This entry lists 31 T cell receptor beta chains sequenced from one sample in a study of CDR3 diversity in severe acne. TCRdb reprocessed the PCR reads via MiXCR and lists one record per CDR3 protein. This table has under 100,000 distinct CDR3 sequences, roughly 52% appearing once. Sequences were obtained from blood. The source of these receptors is a male donor in good health, serving as a control.

The chain combines TRBV2 with TRBJ1-2; 8 nucleotides agree with TRBD1. In germline, CDR1 is SNHLY, CDR2 FYNNEI. The J segment lost 7 bases and the V segment lost 5 bases, leaving 9 bases of the junction unmatched. The CDR3 covers 14 residues. This CDR3 is CASSRAGGVSGYTF. In DNA form, the CDR3 reads TGTGCCAGCAGTAGGGCAGGGGGCGTAAGTGGCTACACCTTC.

This chain uses TRBV24-1 with TRBJ2-5; 12 nucleotides match TRBD1. The V segment lost 5 bases and the J segment 4 bases; nucleotides outside the gene matches: 7. The CDR3 is made up of 16 amino acids. From germline, CDR1 is KGHDR and CDR2 SFDVKD. The CDR3 DNA follows: TGTGCCACCAGTGTTGCGGGACAGGGGGCTGGAGAGACCCAGTACTTC. Encoded protein: CATSVAGQGAGETQYF.

This rearrangement joins TRBV7-9 to TRBJ2-1, with 10 bases matching TRBD2. The CDR3 totals 17 residues. Germline loops: CDR1 SEHNR, CDR2 FQNEAQ (reference sequence). Trimming at V came to 5 bases and at J to 6 bases, leaving 13 bases not matched to a gene. CDR3 protein: CASSRGGGLAGVNEQFF. The CDR3 DNA reads as TGTGCCAGCAGCCGGGGGGGGGGTCTAGCGGGAGTCAATGAGCAGTTCTTC. The entire variable domain, with the rest obtained from reference TRBV7-9 and TRBJ2-1, is as follows: DTGVSQNPRHKITKRGQNVTFRCDPISEHNRLYWYRQTLGQGPEFLTYFQNEAQLEKSRLLSDRFSAERPKGSFSTLEIQRTEQGDSAMYLCASSRGGGLAGVNEQFFGPGTRLTVL.

Concerning this clonotype itself: One end of the junction is discordant with germline, which a read error may explain. J is TRBJ1-2 and V is TRBV28; no definite D call. The CDR3 has 12 residues. Looked up from germline, CDR1 is MDHEN and CDR2 is SYDVKM. The CDR3, as DNA: TGTGCCAGCAGCCTCAGGAACTATGGCTGCACCTTC. Translation gives CASSLRNYGCTF.

The chain has TRBV7-9 and TRBJ1-3; possible D gene TRBD1, 5 bases. V was clipped by 10 bases and J by 4 bases, with 14 bases between them. In germline, CDR1 is SEHNR, CDR2 FQNEAQ (reference sequence). The CDR3 is 13 amino acids. The CDR3 DNA reads TGTGCCACCCCGGGCAGGGACGGAAACACCATATATTTT. Its protein product is CATPGRDGNTIYF.

This sequence joins TRBV11-3 and TRBJ2-7, with D unclear. The V gene's germline CDR1 is SGHNT and CDR2 YENEEA. This CDR3 comprises 14 residues. Trimming took off 5 bases at V and 0 bases at J, with 11 bases between the two ends. The CDR3 reads CASSPSQYSYEQYF. CDR3 coding DNA: TGTGCCAGCAGCCCCAGCCAGTACTCCTACGAGCAGTACTTC.

The V gene is TRBV19, the J gene TRBJ2-5; 9 nucleotides line up with TRBD1. Germline V gene lookup returns CDR1 LNHDA and CDR2 SQIVND (reference sequence). CDR3 length equals 14 residues. J lost 5 bases, V lost 5 bases, and 6 bases had no gene match. The CDR3 protein is CASSPIDRGETQYF. The CDR3 DNA follows: TGTGCCAGTAGTCCCATCGACAGGGGGGAGACCCAGTACTTC.

Points on this clonotype: This may stem from a read error, because a much larger clone lies one nucleotide away. This chain connects TRBV6-5 to TRBJ2-7; D not certain. This CDR3 spans 15 amino acids. Germline CDR1 and CDR2: MNHEY and SVGAGI. The V gene lost 5 bases and the J gene lost 0 bases, with 14 bases spanning the gap. The CDR3: CASSGTWLRSYEQYF. The DNA of the CDR3 is TGTGCCAGCAGTGGAACTTGGTTGCGCTCCTACGAGCAGTACTTC.

This clonotype was recorded many times. The chain recombines TRBV11-2 with TRBJ2-1; TRBD2 matches 11 bases. Germline V gene sequence: CDR1 SGHAT, CDR2 FQNNGV. The CDR3 spans 16 residues. With 4 bases clipped from V and 2 bases from J, the junction kept 4 bases outside the gene matches. The CDR3 DNA is TGTGCCAGCAGCTCCCTAGCGGGAGGAACCTACAATGAGCAGTTCTTC. Translated, it gives CASSSLAGGTYNEQFF.

The J gene is TRBJ2-5, the V gene TRBV9; tentatively, D is TRBD1 (5 bases). With 2 bases removed from V and 5 bases from J, the gap between germline ends came to 13 bases. Per germline, CDR1 SGDLS and CDR2 YYNGEE. This CDR3 is 14 amino acids long. This chain's CDR3 is CASSVGRFGETQYF. CDR3 DNA: TGTGCCAGCAGCGTGGGGCGGTTCGGGGAGACCCAGTACTTC.

V is TRBV29-1 and J is TRBJ2-5; D is perhaps TRBD1 (8 bases). Deletions cut 3 bases from V and 4 bases from J, with 12 bases between. Germline V lookup: CDR1 SQVTM, CDR2 ANQGSEA. The CDR3 spans 13 residues. Here the CDR3 DNA reads TGCAGCGTTGAGACAGGGGAGGGAGAGACCCAGTACTTC. Translating gives CSVETGEGETQYF.

With respect to this clonotype: A read error may produce the germline difference seen at one junction end. The chain is built from TRBV6-9 and TRBJ2-6, with D possibly matching TRBD1 (6 bases). CDR1 is MNHGY and CDR2 is SVAAGI in the germline V gene. The length of the CDR3 is 14 residues. In nucleotides, the CDR3 is TGTGCCAGCATACAGGGATCTCTCTCCAACACTGAAGCTTTC. As protein: CASIQGSLSNTEAF.

This clonotype showed up many times. This chain connects TRBV29-1 to TRBJ2-3, with D tentatively TRBD2 (5 bases). The germline CDR1 and CDR2 sequences are SQVTM and ANQGSEA. V was shortened by 8 bases and J by 2 bases, with 17 bases between the two germline ends. This CDR3 has 14 amino acids. CDR3 amino acids: CSTSGKSNTDTQYF. CDR3 in DNA: TGCAGCACCTCCGGGAAGTCGAACACAGATACGCAGTATTTT.

This clonotype has ten or more counts. The V call is TRBV12-3 or TRBV12-4, the J call TRBJ2-5; 10 bases align to TRBD1. This CDR3 region has 15 residues. Trimming removed 1 base from V and 2 bases from J; junction bases left unmatched: 1. CDR3 region: CASSLGTGGQETQYF. CDR3 nucleotides: TGTGCCAGCAGTTTAGGGACAGGGGGTCAAGAGACCCAGTACTTC.

This clonotype showed up many times. V gene TRBV13 combines with J gene TRBJ2-5, with D uncertain. Germline V gene data show CDR1 as PRHDT and CDR2 as FYEKMQ (reference sequence). The V and J ends lost 5 bases and 4 bases respectively, with 8 bases between them. This CDR3 is 12 amino acids long. The CDR3 loop is CASSMLRETQYF. In DNA form, the CDR3 reads TGTGCCAGCAGCATGCTGCGAGAGACCCAGTACTTC.

This chain connects TRBV7-9 to TRBJ1-2, with unresolved D. The CDR3 totals 12 residues. V was clipped by 8 bases and J by 2 bases, with 9 bases between them. Germline V gives CDR1 SEHNR, CDR2 FQNEAQ (reference sequence). CDR3 bases: TGTGCCAGCGAGGGTCTAAACTATGGCTACACCTTC. Translated, it gives CASEGLNYGYTF.

This clonotype occurred a few times. The rearrangement uses TRBV30 and TRBJ1-1, with 7 bases identical to TRBD1. CDR1 and CDR2 (germline): GTSNPN, SVGIG (reference sequence). J gave up 8 bases and V 4 bases, and 10 bases lay outside the gene matches. There are 13 residues in the CDR3. The CDR3 nucleotides are TGTGCCTGGACCAGGGGGGGGGTTCGCGAAGCTTTCTTT. Its translation: CAWTRGGVREAFF.

V usage is TRBV7-2 and J usage is TRBJ2-7; D possibly corresponds to TRBD1 (6 bases). Germline-derived CDR1 and CDR2 are SGHTA and FQGNSA. CDR3 length equals 13 residues. V lost 10 bases and J 1 base, leaving 14 bases between the germline ends. CDR3 sequence (DNA): TGTGCCATCAGGAAGGGGGTTTCCTACGAGCAGTACTTC. It specifies CAIRKGVSYEQYF.

The sample holds a few counts of this clonotype. This chain joins TRBV7-6 and TRBJ1-1; D unresolved. The CDR3 runs to 13 residues. CDR1 is SGHVS and CDR2 is FNYEAQ in the germline V gene. V was shortened by 4 bases and J by 0 bases, with 6 bases between the two germline ends. The CDR3 here is CASSYGLNTEAFF. As DNA, the CDR3 is TGTGCCAGCAGCTACGGCTTGAACACTGAAGCTTTCTTT.

On this clonotype: One junction end does not reproduce the germline sequence, and a read error may be involved. The V call is TRBV28, the J call TRBJ2-2; D might be TRBD2 (5 bases). Germline CDR1 and CDR2: MDHEN and SYDVKM. The CDR3 spans 13 residues. The CDR3 sequence: CASSSILAGELSF. The CDR3 DNA sequence: TGTGCCAGCAGTTCCATTCTGGCCGGGGAGCTGTCTTTT.

This clonotype was seen more than once but under ten times. The chain is built from TRBV20-1 and TRBJ1-1; no definite D call. This CDR3 comprises 11 residues. V was cut by 6 bases and J by 7 bases, with 12 bases left in between. Germline values: CDR1 DFQATT, CDR2 SNEGSKA (reference sequence). The CDR3: CSASPQSEAFF. CDR3 DNA: TGCAGTGCCAGCCCACAGAGTGAAGCTTTCTTT.

The chain carries TRBV19 and TRBJ2-7, with D perhaps being TRBD1 or TRBD2 (5 bases each). CDR1 and CDR2 from the germline V gene are LNHDA and SQIVND (reference sequence). This CDR3 spans 14 amino acids. V was cut by 7 bases and J by 5 bases, with 18 bases left in between. The CDR3 spells CASNSAPEGDEQYF. DNA of the CDR3: TGTGCCAGTAATAGCGCACCTGAAGGGGACGAGCAGTACTTC. Based on the CDR3 plus reference TRBV19 and TRBJ2-7, the full variable domain is DGGITQSPKYLFRKEGQNVTLSCEQNLNHDAMYWYRQDPGQGLRLIYYSQIVNDFQKGDIAEGYSVSREKKESFPLTVTSAQKNPTAFYLCASNSAPEGDEQYFGPGTRLTVT.

The rearrangement joins TRBV20-1 to TRBJ2-2, with D uncertain. CDR1 is DFQATT, CDR2 SNEGSKA, per germline (reference sequence). With 2 bases removed from V and 5 bases from J, the gap between germline ends came to 0 bases. This CDR3 region has 10 residues. The CDR3 bases are TGCAGTGCTAGAACCGGGGAGCTGTTTTTT. It codes for CSARTGELFF.

In its sample, this clonotype was seen a few times. The junction shows a germline mismatch at one end, possibly a read error. The chain employs TRBV10-3 and TRBJ1-1; D remains unclear. The germline V gene encodes CDR1 ENHRY and CDR2 SYGVKD. The CDR3 consists of 15 residues. CDR3 in DNA: TGTGCCAGCAGTCTTCCCCCGGCCCTGAACACTGAAGCTTTCTTT. It is translated as CASSLPPALNTEAFF.

The gene calls are TRBV20-1 and TRBJ2-5; 12 bases line up with TRBD1. From germline, CDR1 is DFQATT and CDR2 SNEGSKA (reference sequence). J was trimmed by 0 bases and V by 4 bases; bases with no gene match: 9. The CDR3 is 17 amino acids. In DNA form, the CDR3 reads TGCAGTGCTACGCGTCCCGGGACAGGGGGCTACCAAGAGACCCAGTACTTC. It translates to CSATRPGTGGYQETQYF.

Written as DNA, the CDR3 is TGTGCCAGCAGTTTTGCCTCCAGGGCCACTGAAGCTTTCTTT. This codes for CASSFASRATEAFF. The V gene is TRBV2, the J gene TRBJ1-1; D possibly corresponds to TRBD1 (5 bases). V dropped 5 bases and J dropped 4 bases, with 14 bases sitting between them. CDR1 is SNHLY, CDR2 FYNNEI, per germline. The length of the CDR3 is 14 residues.

The table lists this clonotype with many counts. For the CDR3, the DNA is TGTGCCAGCAGCGGGACACAAGCTTTCTTT. It codes for CASSGTQAFF. V and J are TRBV2 and TRBJ1-1; a possible D gene is TRBD1 (6 bases). The CDR3 contains 10 residues. Trimming removed 6 bases at V and 9 bases at J, with 8 bases between. CDR1 SNHLY and CDR2 FYNNEI come from the germline V gene.

The J gene is TRBJ2-7, the V gene TRBV20-1, with 14 bases lining up with TRBD2. Germline loops: CDR1 DFQATT, CDR2 SNEGSKA (reference sequence). The CDR3 totals 16 residues. V shed 5 bases and J 7 bases; nucleotides not matched to a gene: 13. The CDR3 region is CSAQTTRLAGGREQYF. CDR3 bases: TGCAGTGCTCAAACAACCAGACTAGCGGGAGGGCGGGAGCAGTACTTC.

In this sample, this clonotype turned up a few times. The chain combines TRBV15 with TRBJ1-1, with a possible D match to TRBD1 (5 bases). Germline CDR1 and CDR2: LNHNV and YYDKDF (reference sequence). Trimming left V 1 base short and J 5 bases short, with 14 bases between. The CDR3 is 15 amino acids. CDR3 bases: TGTGCCACCAGCAGAGGACAGAACAGAAGGACTGAAGCTTTCTTT. Translation gives CATSRGQNRRTEAFF.

This clonotype occurred many times. The V gene is TRBV7-9, the J gene TRBJ2-7, with TRBD1 matching 7 bases. Germline V gene data show CDR1 as SEHNR and CDR2 as FQNEAQ (reference sequence). The CDR3 runs 14 residues. The V and J ends lost 6 bases and 2 bases, in that order; junction bases with no gene match: 7. This CDR3 reads CASRPPGQPYEQYF. CDR3 in DNA: TGTGCCAGCAGGCCTCCGGGACAGCCCTACGAGCAGTACTTC.

This clonotype occurred a few times. This chain links TRBV4-2 with TRBJ2-2; D is undetermined. The CDR3 totals 15 residues. Germline-derived CDR1 and CDR2 are LGHNA and YNFKEQ. Trimming took off 6 bases at V and 0 bases at J, with 11 bases between the two ends. This CDR3 is CASSGQISNTGELFF. The CDR3 nucleotides read TGTGCCAGCAGTGGGCAGATTTCGAACACCGGGGAGCTGTTTTTT.